Given below is one TCR beta chain in context. Method: immunoSEQ multiplex PCR; TCRdb's copy keeps in-frame clones and lacks some. The data show approximately 190,000 clones, about 88% seen once. This record belongs to a study of blood T cell repertoires in COVID-19. V was cut by 5 bases and J by 6 bases, with 12 bases left in between. The CDR3 is 13 amino acids. CDR1 and CDR2 (germline): SEHNR, FQNEAQ (reference sequence). This clonotype originated in a woman aged 40-49 years in a cohort exposed to, infected with or recovered from COVID-19 (not recorded which). The genes are TRBV7-9 and TRBJ2-3; D perhaps matches TRBD2 (6 bases). What was sequenced was PBMCs or T cells enriched from blood (not recorded which). The CDR3 DNA follows: TGTGCCAGCAGCAGTCCGGGGGTGGATACGCAGTATTTT. Its translation is CASSSPGVDTQYF.